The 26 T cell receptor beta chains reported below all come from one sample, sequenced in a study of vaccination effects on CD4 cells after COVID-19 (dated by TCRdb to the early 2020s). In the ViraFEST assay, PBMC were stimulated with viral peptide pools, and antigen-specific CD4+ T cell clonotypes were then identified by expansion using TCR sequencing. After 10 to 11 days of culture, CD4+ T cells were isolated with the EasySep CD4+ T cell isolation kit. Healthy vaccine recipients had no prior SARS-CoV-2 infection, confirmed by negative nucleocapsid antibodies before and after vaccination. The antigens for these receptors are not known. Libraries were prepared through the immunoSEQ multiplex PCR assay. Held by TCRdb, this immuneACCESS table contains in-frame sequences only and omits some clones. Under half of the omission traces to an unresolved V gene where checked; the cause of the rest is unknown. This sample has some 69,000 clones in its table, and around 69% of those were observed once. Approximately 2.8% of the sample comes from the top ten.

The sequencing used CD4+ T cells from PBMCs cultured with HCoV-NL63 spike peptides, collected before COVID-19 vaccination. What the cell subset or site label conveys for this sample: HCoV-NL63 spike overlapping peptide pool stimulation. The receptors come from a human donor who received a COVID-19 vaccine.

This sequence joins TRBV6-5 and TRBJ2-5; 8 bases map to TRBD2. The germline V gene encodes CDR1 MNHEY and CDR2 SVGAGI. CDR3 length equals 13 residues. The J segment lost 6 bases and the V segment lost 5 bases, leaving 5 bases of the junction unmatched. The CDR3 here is CASSRGGQKTQYF. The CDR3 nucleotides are TGTGCCAGCAGTCGGGGGGGGCAGAAGACCCAGTACTTC.

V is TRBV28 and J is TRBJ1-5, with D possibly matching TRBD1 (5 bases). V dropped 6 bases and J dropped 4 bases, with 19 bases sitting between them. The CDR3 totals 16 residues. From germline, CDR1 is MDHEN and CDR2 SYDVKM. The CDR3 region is CASSPISGQGNQPQHF. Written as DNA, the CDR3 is TGTGCCAGCAGCCCCATTTCTGGGCAGGGAAATCAGCCCCAGCATTTT.

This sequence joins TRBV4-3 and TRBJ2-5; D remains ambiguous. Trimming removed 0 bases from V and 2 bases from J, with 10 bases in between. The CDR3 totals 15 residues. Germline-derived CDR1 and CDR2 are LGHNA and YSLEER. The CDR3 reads CASSQDLTQQETQYF. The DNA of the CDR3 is TGCGCCAGCAGCCAAGATCTTACCCAACAAGAGACCCAGTACTTC.

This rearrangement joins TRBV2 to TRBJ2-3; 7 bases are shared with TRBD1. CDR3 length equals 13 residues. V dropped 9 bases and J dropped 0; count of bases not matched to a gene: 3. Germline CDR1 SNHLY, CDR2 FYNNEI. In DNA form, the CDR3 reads TGTGCCAGACGGGACAGCAGCACAGATACGCAGTATTTT. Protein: CARRDSSTDTQYF.

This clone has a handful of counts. CDR3: CASSQGLLPGTEAFF. As DNA, the CDR3 is TGTGCCAGCAGCCAGGGCTTGTTACCGGGCACTGAAGCTTTCTTT. J is TRBJ1-1 and V is TRBV3-1 (or the pseudogene TRBV3-2); D is unclear. In germline, CDR1 is LGHDT, CDR2 YNNKEL (reference sequence). The V and J ends lost 3 bases and 4 bases respectively, with 15 bases between them. This CDR3 spans 15 amino acids.

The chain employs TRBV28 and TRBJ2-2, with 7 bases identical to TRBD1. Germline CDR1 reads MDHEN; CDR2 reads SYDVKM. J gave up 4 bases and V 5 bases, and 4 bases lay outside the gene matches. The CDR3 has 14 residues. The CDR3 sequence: CASSLRQGTGELFF. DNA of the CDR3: TGTGCCAGCAGTCTACGACAGGGCACCGGGGAGCTGTTTTTT.

Here the CDR3 DNA reads TGTGCCAGCAGCTTAGCGGGACATTCAGAGACCCAGTACTTC. This gives the protein CASSLAGHSETQYF. The chain links TRBV7-2 to TRBJ2-5, with a weak D call TRBD1 (6 bases). The CDR3 contains 14 residues. Germline V gene sequence: CDR1 SGHTA, CDR2 FQGNSA. V lost 0 bases, J lost 4 bases, and 9 bases lay in between.

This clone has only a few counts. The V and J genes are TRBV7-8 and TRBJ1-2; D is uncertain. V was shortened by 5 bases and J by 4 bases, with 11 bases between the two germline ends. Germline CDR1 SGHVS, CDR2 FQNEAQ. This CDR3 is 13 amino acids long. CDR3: CASSHSGSYGYTF. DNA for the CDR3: TGTGCCAGCAGCCACTCGGGGTCCTATGGCTACACCTTC.

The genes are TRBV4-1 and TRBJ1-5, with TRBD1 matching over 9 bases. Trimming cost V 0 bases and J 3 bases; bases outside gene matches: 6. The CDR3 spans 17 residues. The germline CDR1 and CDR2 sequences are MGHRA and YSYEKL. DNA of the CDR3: TGCGCCAGCAGCCAAGATTTGGGACAGGGAATCAATCAGCCCCAGCATTTT. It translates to CASSQDLGQGINQPQHF.

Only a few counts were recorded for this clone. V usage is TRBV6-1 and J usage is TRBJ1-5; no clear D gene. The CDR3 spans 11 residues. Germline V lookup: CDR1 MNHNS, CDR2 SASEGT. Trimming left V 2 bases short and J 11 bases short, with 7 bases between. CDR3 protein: CASSERWAQHF. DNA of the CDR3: TGTGCCAGCAGTGAAAGGTGGGCCCAGCATTTT.

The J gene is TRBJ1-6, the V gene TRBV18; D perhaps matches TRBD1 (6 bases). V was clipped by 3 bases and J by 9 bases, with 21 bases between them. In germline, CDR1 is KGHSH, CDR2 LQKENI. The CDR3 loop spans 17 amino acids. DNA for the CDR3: TGTGCCAGCTCACCGATCCGGGGGGGAGAAGGGGGTTCACCCCTCCACTTT. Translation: CASSPIRGGEGGSPLHF.

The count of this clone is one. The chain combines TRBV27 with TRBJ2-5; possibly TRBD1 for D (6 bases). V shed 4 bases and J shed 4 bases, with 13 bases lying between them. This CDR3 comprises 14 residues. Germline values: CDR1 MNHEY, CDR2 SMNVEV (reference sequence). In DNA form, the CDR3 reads TGTGCCAGCAGTTCCTGGACAGAAGCAGAGACCCAGTACTTC. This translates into CASSSWTEAETQYF.

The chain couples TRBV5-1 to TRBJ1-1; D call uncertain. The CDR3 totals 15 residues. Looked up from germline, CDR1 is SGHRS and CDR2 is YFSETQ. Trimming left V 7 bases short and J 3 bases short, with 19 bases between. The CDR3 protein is CASCRAAPGDTEAFF. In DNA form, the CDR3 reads TGCGCCAGCTGCCGAGCCGCCCCTGGGGACACTGAAGCTTTCTTT.

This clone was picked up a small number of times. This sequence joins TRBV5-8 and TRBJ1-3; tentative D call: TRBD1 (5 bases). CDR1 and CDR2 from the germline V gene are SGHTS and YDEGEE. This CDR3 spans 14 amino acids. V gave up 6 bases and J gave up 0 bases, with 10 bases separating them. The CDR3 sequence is CASTWGYSGNTIYF. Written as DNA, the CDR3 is TGTGCCAGCACCTGGGGGTACTCTGGAAACACCATATATTTT.

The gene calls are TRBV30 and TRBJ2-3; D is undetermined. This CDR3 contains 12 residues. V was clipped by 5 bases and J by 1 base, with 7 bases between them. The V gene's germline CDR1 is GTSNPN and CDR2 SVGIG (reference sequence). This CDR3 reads CAWSGGTDTQYF. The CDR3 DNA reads TGTGCCTGGTCGGGCGGCACAGATACGCAGTATTTT.

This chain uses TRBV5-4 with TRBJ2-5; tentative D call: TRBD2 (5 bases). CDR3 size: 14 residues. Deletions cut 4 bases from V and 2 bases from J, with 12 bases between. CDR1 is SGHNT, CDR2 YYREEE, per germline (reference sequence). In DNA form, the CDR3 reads TGTGCCAGCAGCGGATCCGGGGTACAAGAGACCCAGTACTTC. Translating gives CASSGSGVQETQYF.

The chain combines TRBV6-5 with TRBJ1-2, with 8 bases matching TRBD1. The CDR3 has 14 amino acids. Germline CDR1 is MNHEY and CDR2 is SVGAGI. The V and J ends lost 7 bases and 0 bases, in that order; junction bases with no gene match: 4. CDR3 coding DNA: TGTGCCAGCAACCTACAGGGGGCTAACTATGGCTACACCTTC. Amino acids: CASNLQGANYGYTF.

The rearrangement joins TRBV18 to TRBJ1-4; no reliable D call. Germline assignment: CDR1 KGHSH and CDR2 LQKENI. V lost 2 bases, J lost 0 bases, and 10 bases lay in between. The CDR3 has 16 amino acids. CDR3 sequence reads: CASSPGMGATNEKLFF. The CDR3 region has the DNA TGTGCCAGCTCACCAGGGATGGGTGCAACTAATGAAAAACTGTTTTTT. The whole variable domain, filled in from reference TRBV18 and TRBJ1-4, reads NAGVMQNPRHLVRRRGQEARLRCSPMKGHSHVYWYRQLPEEGLKFMVYLQKENIIDESGMPKERFSAEFPKEGPSILRIQQVVRGDSAAYFCASSPGMGATNEKLFFGSGTQLSVL.

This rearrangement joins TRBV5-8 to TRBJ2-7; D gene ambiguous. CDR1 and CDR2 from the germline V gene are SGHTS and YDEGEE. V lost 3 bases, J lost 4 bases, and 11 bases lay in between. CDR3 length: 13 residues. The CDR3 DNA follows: TGTGCCAGCAGCTCCTCCGTGGGGTACGAGCAGTACGTC. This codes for CASSSSVGYEQYV.

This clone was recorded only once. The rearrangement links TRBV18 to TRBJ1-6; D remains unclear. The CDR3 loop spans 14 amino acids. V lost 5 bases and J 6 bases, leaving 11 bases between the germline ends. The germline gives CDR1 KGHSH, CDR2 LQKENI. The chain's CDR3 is CASSTSNRNSPLHF. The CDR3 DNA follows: TGTGCCAGCTCAACGTCAAATCGTAATTCACCCCTCCACTTT.

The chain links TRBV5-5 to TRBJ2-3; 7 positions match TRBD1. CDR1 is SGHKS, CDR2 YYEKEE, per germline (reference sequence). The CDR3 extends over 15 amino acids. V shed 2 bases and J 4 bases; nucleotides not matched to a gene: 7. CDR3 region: CASSFSGGKADTQYF. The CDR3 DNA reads TGTGCCAGCAGCTTTTCAGGGGGAAAAGCAGATACGCAGTATTTT. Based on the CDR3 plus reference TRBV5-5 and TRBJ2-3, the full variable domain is DAGVTQSPTHLIKTRGQQVTLRCSPISGHKSVSWYQQVLGQGPQFIFQYYEKEERGRGNFPDRFSARQFPNYSSELNVNALLLGDSALYLCASSFSGGKADTQYFGPGTRLTVL.

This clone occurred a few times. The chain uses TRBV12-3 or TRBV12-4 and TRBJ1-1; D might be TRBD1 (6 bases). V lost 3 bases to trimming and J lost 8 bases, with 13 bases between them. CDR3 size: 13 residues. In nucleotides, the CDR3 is TGTGCCAGCAGTTTTGGGGGCGGGTTCGAAGCTTTCTTT. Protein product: CASSFGGGFEAFF.

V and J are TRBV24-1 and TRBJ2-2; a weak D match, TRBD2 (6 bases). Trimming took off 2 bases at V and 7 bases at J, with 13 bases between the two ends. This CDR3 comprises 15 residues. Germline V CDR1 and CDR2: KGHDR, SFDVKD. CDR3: CATSDSGGLDGELFF. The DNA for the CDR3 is TGTGCCACCAGTGATTCCGGGGGACTCGACGGGGAGCTGTTTTTT.

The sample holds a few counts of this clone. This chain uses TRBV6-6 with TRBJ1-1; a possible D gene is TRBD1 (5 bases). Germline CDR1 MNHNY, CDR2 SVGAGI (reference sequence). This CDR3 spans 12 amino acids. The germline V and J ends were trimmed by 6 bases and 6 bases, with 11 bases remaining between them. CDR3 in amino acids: CASRVQGAEAFF. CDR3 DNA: TGTGCCAGCAGGGTGCAGGGCGCTGAAGCTTTCTTT.

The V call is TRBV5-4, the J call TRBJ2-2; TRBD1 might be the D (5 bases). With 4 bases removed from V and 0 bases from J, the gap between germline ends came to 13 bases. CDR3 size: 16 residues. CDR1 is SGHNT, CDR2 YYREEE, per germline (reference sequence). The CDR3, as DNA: TGTGCCAGCAGCCTTCAGGGCCACCCGAACACCGGGGAGCTGTTTTTT. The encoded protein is CASSLQGHPNTGELFF.

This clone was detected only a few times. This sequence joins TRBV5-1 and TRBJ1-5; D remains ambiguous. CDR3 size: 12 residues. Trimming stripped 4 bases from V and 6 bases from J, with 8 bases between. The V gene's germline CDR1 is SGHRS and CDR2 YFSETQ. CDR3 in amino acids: CASSPDGQPQHF. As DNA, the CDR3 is TGCGCCAGCAGCCCGGACGGTCAGCCCCAGCATTTT.